Below, 15 T cell receptor beta chains from the same sample are listed, as sequenced in a study of T cells expressing NK-cell markers. TCRdb re-called the 5' RACE reads, yielding one record per CDR3 amino acid sequence without DNA. The sample has fewer than 400,000 distinct CDR3 sequences, and its top ten clones hold around 5.3%. The sequencing sample was made of blood T cells: a sorted CD56 or NKG2C T cell subset, CD4+ or CD8+ T cells, or bulk PBMC T cells (not recorded which). The receptor source for this set is a man aged 18-75 years in good health.

This rearrangement joins TRBV5-1 to TRBJ2-4. This CDR3 comprises 15 residues. Germline V gives CDR1 SGHRS, CDR2 YFSETQ. CDR3 protein: CASSARNSLGNIQYF. Using reference TRBV5-1 and TRBJ2-4 for the parts outside the CDR3, the full variable domain is KAGVTQTPRYLIKTRGQQVTLSCSPISGHRSVSWYQQTPGQGLQFLFEYFSETQRNKGNFPGRFSGRQFSNSRSEMNVSTLELGDSALYLCASSARNSLGNIQYFGAGTRLSVL.

The chain joins TRBV20-1 to TRBJ1-4; TCRdb lists TRBD1, though no DNA is available to test this call. Germline values: CDR1 DFQATT, CDR2 SNEGSKA (reference sequence). The length of the CDR3 is 15 residues. The CDR3 loop is CSATKQGFTNEKLFF.

V and J are TRBV29-1 and TRBJ2-7; TCRdb designates TRBD2, a call that cannot be tested without DNA. The CDR3 totals 16 residues. CDR1 and CDR2 from the germline V gene are SQVTM and ANQGSEA. CDR3 region: CSVDDGLAGESYEQYF.

V usage is TRBV18 and J usage is TRBJ1-1. The V gene's germline CDR1 is KGHSH and CDR2 LQKENI. The CDR3 has 16 residues. CDR3 in amino acids: CASSLGPPAGDTEAFF.

The chain links TRBV6-5 to TRBJ2-4; the D call from TCRdb, TRBD1, cannot be confirmed without DNA. This CDR3 is 20 amino acids long. The germline V gene has CDR1 MNHEY and CDR2 SVGAGI. This CDR3 is CASSFTGTGQGPLAKNIQYF.

The V call is TRBV6-1, the J call TRBJ1-2; TCRdb selects TRBD1, and the lack of DNA leaves this call unchecked. The CDR3 loop spans 14 amino acids. Germline V gene sequence: CDR1 MNHNS, CDR2 SASEGT. The chain's CDR3 is CASSDQTGDGGYTF.

The chain couples TRBV6-1 to TRBJ2-3; TCRdb's assignment of TRBD1 cannot be checked, as there is no DNA. The length of the CDR3 is 18 residues. Germline V gene lookup returns CDR1 MNHNS and CDR2 SASEGT. This chain's CDR3 is CASSAPLVAYTAQDTQYF.

V is TRBV27 and J is TRBJ2-3. Germline values: CDR1 MNHEY, CDR2 SMNVEV (reference sequence). The CDR3 runs 14 residues. CDR3 loop: CASSFGRYTDTQYF.

The rearrangement uses TRBV7-9 and TRBJ2-5; the TRBD1 assignment by TCRdb is unverifiable without DNA. CDR3 size: 16 residues. Per the germline V gene, CDR1 is SEHNR and CDR2 is FQNEAQ (reference sequence). The CDR3 reads CASSTGGWQGGETQYF. Filled out from reference TRBV7-9 and TRBJ2-5, the complete variable domain reads DTGVSQNPRHKITKRGQNVTFRCDPISEHNRLYWYRQTLGQGPEFLTYFQNEAQLEKSRLLSDRFSAERPKGSFSTLEIQRTEQGDSAMYLCASSTGGWQGGETQYFGPGTRLLVL.

The chain is built from TRBV3-1 and TRBJ1-3; the D call of TRBD1 rests on TCRdb alone, since no DNA is present to check it. The germline V gene has CDR1 LGHDT and CDR2 YNNKEL (reference sequence). The CDR3 is 14 residues long. This CDR3 reads CASSQDSRRNTIYF.

The chain uses TRBV20-1 and TRBJ1-1; TCRdb's D call, TRBD1, is unchecked because there is no DNA. Germline-derived CDR1 and CDR2 are DFQATT and SNEGSKA (reference sequence). This CDR3 is 16 amino acids long. The CDR3 reads CSARVDRGIKNTEAFF.

The chain joins TRBV7-9 to TRBJ1-1; TCRdb names TRBD1, which stays unverified in the absence of DNA. This CDR3 contains 13 residues. The germline gives CDR1 SEHNR, CDR2 FQNEAQ (reference sequence). CDR3: CASSEQGALLAFF.

The gene calls are TRBV19 and TRBJ2-5; the TRBD1 assignment by TCRdb is unverifiable without DNA. CDR1 LNHDA and CDR2 SQIVND come from the germline V gene (reference sequence). This CDR3 has 14 residues. This CDR3 reads CASSVGHQAETQYF.

The J gene is TRBJ1-6, the V gene TRBV20-1. This CDR3 is 12 amino acids long. Germline V gene lookup returns CDR1 DFQATT and CDR2 SNEGSKA (reference sequence). The CDR3 spells CSARGSSSPLHF.

This chain links TRBV7-2 with TRBJ2-3. The CDR3 is made up of 15 amino acids. The germline CDR1 and CDR2 sequences are SGHTA and FQGNSA. The CDR3 region is CASSLLIASTDTQYF.